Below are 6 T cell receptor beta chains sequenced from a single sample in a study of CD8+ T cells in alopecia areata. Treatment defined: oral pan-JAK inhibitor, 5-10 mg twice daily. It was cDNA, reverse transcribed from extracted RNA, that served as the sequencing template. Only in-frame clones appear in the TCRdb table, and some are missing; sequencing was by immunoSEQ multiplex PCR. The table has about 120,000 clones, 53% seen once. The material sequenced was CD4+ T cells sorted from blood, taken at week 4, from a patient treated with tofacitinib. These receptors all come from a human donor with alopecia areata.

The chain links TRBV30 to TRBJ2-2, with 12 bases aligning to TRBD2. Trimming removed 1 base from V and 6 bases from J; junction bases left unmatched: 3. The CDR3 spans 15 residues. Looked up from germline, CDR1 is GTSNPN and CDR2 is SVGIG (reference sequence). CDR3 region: CAWSGLAGEAGELFF. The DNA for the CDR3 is TGTGCCTGGAGTGGACTAGCGGGAGAGGCCGGGGAGCTGTTTTTT.

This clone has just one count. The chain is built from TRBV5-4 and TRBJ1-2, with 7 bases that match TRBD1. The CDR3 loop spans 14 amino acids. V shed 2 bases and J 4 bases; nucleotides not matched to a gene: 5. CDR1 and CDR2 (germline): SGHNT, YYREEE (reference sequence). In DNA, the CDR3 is TGTGCCAGCAGCTTAATACGGGACAGCTATGGCTACACCTTC. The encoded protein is CASSLIRDSYGYTF.

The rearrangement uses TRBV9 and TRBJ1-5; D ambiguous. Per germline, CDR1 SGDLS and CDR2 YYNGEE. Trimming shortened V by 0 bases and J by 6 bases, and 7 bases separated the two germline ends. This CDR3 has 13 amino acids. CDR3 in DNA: TGTGCCAGCAGCGTAGACCCGCTTCAGCCCCAGCATTTT. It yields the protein CASSVDPLQPQHF.

The CDR3, as DNA: TGTGCCTGGAGTAGGACTAGCGGGAGGTCCTACGAGCAGTACTTC. The encoded protein is CAWSRTSGRSYEQYF. The J gene is TRBJ2-7, the V gene TRBV30, with TRBD2 matching 14 bases. V was pared by 2 bases and J by 1 base, with 1 base of the junction left unmatched. The CDR3 runs to 15 residues. Germline V gene sequence: CDR1 GTSNPN, CDR2 SVGIG (reference sequence). The full variable domain, with the rest looked up from reference TRBV30 and TRBJ2-7, is SQTIHQWPATLVQPVGSPLSLECTVEGTSNPNLYWYRQAAGRGLQLLFYSVGIGQISSEVPQNLSASRPQDRQFILSSKKLLLSDSGFYLCAWSRTSGRSYEQYFGPGTRLTVT.

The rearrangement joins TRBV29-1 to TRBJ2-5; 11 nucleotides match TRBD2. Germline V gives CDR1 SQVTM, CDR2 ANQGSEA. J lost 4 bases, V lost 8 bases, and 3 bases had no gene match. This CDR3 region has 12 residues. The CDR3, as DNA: TGCAGCTCTGGACTAGCGGGAGAGACCCAGTACTTC. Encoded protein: CSSGLAGETQYF.

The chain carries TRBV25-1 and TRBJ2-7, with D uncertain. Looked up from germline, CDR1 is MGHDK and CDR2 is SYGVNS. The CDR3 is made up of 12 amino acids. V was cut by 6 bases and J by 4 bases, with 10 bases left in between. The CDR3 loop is CASRGYAYEQYF. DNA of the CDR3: TGTGCCAGCAGGGGGTATGCTTACGAGCAGTACTTC.